These 22 T cell receptor beta chains were all obtained from the same sample, sequenced in a study of blood T cell repertoires in COVID-19. The protocol was immunoSEQ multiplex PCR, while the TCRdb copy is restricted to in-frame clones and leaves out a portion. Among 250,000 to 350,000 clones listed, roughly nine tenths were seen once. Material for sequencing was PBMCs or T cells enriched from blood (not recorded which). These receptors originate from a woman aged 25 to 39 who had recovered from COVID-19.

The sample holds one count of this clone. The CDR3, as DNA: TGTGCCAGCTCAGGACAGACCCCCATGAACACTGAAGCTTTCTTT. It encodes CASSGQTPMNTEAFF. The chain uses TRBV18 and TRBJ1-1; D is possibly TRBD1 (6 bases). CDR1 KGHSH and CDR2 LQKENI come from the germline V gene. V was pared by 5 bases and J by 0 bases, with 13 bases between. CDR3 size: 15 residues.

This clone is a singleton in its sample. The J gene is TRBJ2-3, the V gene TRBV3-1 (or the pseudogene TRBV3-2), with 9 positions matching TRBD2. The V and J ends lost 1 base and 4 bases, in that order; junction bases with no gene match: 6. The germline gives CDR1 LGHDT, CDR2 YNNKEL (reference sequence). This CDR3 has 16 residues. The CDR3 DNA reads TGTGCCAGCAGCCAAGTCGGCGGGGGGGCTTCAGATACGCAGTATTTT. It encodes CASSQVGGGASDTQYF.

V and J are TRBV30 and TRBJ1-2, with TRBD1 identical over 9 bases. The germline V gene encodes CDR1 GTSNPN and CDR2 SVGIG (reference sequence). Trimming took 3 bases from V and 8 from J; bases not matched to a gene: 4. The CDR3 spans 12 residues. The DNA for the CDR3 is TGTGCCTGGAGGGGACAGGGAGAGGGCTACACCTTC. This codes for CAWRGQGEGYTF.

The chain combines TRBV6-5 with TRBJ2-7; maybe TRBD1 (5 bases). CDR3 length equals 12 residues. Germline assignment: CDR1 MNHEY and CDR2 SVGAGI. Trimming left V 5 bases short and J 6 bases short, with 11 bases between. The CDR3 sequence is CASSTAGIEQYF. The CDR3 DNA reads TGTGCCAGCAGTACGGCAGGGATCGAGCAGTACTTC.

The genes are TRBV4-2 and TRBJ1-2; 7 bases map to TRBD1. This CDR3 comprises 15 residues. V shed 5 bases and J 0 bases; nucleotides not matched to a gene: 6. Germline V CDR1 and CDR2: LGHNA, YNFKEQ. CDR3 sequence (DNA): TGTGCCAGCAGCACCCGGGACAGACCTAACTATGGCTACACCTTC. This sequence encodes CASSTRDRPNYGYTF.

This clone was counted once. The gene calls are TRBV6-6 and TRBJ1-1; TRBD1 agrees at 9 bases. The length of the CDR3 is 15 residues. The trim removed 2 bases at V and 5 bases at J, leaving 6 bases unmatched. The germline V gene encodes CDR1 MNHNY and CDR2 SVGAGI (reference sequence). Here the CDR3 reads CASSYGQGSVTEAFF. The CDR3 DNA sequence: TGTGCCAGCAGTTACGGACAGGGGTCGGTAACTGAAGCTTTCTTT.

This clone showed up just once. The J gene is TRBJ2-7, the V gene TRBV2; D might be TRBD2 (6 bases). CDR3 length equals 10 residues. In germline, CDR1 is SNHLY, CDR2 FYNNEI. V dropped 11 bases and J dropped 9 bases, with 14 bases sitting between them. The chain's CDR3 is CASGGKGQYF. CDR3 in DNA: TGTGCCTCCGGGGGAAAGGGGCAGTACTTC.

The DNA for the CDR3 is TGTGCCAGCAGTACCCCAGGGGGTGGCGAGCAGTACTTC. Amino acids: CASSTPGGGEQYF. The chain has TRBV5-8 and TRBJ2-7; 7 bases are a match to TRBD1. This CDR3 is 13 amino acids long. V lost 5 bases, J lost 6 bases, and 8 bases stayed unmatched. The germline V gene has CDR1 SGHTS and CDR2 YDEGEE.

This chain connects TRBV6-1 to TRBJ2-7, with TRBD2 matching 10 bases. The CDR3 runs 18 residues. The J segment lost 2 bases and the V segment lost 1 base, leaving 11 bases of the junction unmatched. Germline CDR1 and CDR2: MNHNS and SASEGT. The CDR3 sequence: CASSEGASGGLSPYEQYF. The CDR3 DNA sequence: TGTGCCAGCAGTGAAGGGGCTAGCGGGGGTTTGAGCCCCTACGAGCAGTACTTC.

The chain couples TRBV10-3 to TRBJ2-1; 9 positions match TRBD1. Germline V gene sequence: CDR1 ENHRY, CDR2 SYGVKD. The CDR3 sequence is 13 residues long. The junction had 4 bases not matched to a gene; V was cut back by 7 bases and J by 6 bases. The CDR3 spells CAITGQGINEQFF. Written as DNA, the CDR3 is TGTGCCATCACCGGACAGGGGATCAATGAGCAGTTCTTC.

The chain employs TRBV7-2 and TRBJ1-2; 9 bases line up with TRBD1. J was trimmed by 7 bases and V by 1 base; bases with no gene match: 4. This CDR3 comprises 14 residues. CDR1 is SGHTA, CDR2 FQGNSA, per germline. The CDR3 bases are TGTGCCAGCAGCTTAGGAGACAGGGGGGGTGGCTACACCTTC. Protein product: CASSLGDRGGGYTF.

This clone has a single count. The genes are TRBV5-4 and TRBJ2-7; 8 positions match TRBD2. CDR3 length: 15 residues. Germline V gene lookup returns CDR1 SGHNT and CDR2 YYREEE (reference sequence). Trimming removed 3 bases from V and 3 bases from J; junction bases left unmatched: 8. The CDR3 loop reads CASSSGGAFNYEQYF. The CDR3 DNA reads as TGTGCCAGCAGCTCGGGGGGGGCTTTCAACTACGAGCAGTACTTC.

As regards this clone: A read error may produce the germline difference seen at one junction end. The rearrangement joins TRBV2 to TRBJ2-1; D may be TRBD1 (6 bases). The CDR3 is 15 amino acids. The germline V gene encodes CDR1 SNHLY and CDR2 FYNNEI. In DNA, the CDR3 is TGTGCCGGCAGGCCAGGGGACGGGATTTACAATGAGCAGTTCTTC. Its translation: CAGRPGDGIYNEQFF.

The gene calls are TRBV4-3 and TRBJ1-1; D is perhaps TRBD1 (5 bases). Trimming stripped 3 bases from V and 1 base from J, with 9 bases between. CDR1 is LGHNA, CDR2 YSLEER, per germline. The CDR3 has 14 residues. The CDR3 sequence: CASSQSTANTEAFF. CDR3 DNA: TGCGCCAGCAGCCAGTCGACAGCGAACACTGAAGCTTTCTTT.

J is TRBJ1-3 and V is TRBV3-1 (or the pseudogene TRBV3-2); no clear D. Trimming removed 1 base from V and 0 bases from J, with 10 bases in between. CDR3 length: 16 residues. CDR1 LGHDT and CDR2 YNNKEL come from the germline V gene (reference sequence). This chain's CDR3 is CASSQAGGISGNTIYF. CDR3 DNA: TGTGCCAGCAGCCAAGCGGGAGGCATCTCTGGAAACACCATATATTTT.

The CDR3 loop reads CASSLGRTGGGRYGYTF. The DNA of the CDR3 is TGTGCCAGCAGCTTAGGTAGGACAGGGGGCGGAAGGTATGGCTACACCTTC. V and J are TRBV13 and TRBJ1-2, with TRBD1 matching over 11 bases. CDR1 and CDR2 (germline): PRHDT, FYEKMQ (reference sequence). The CDR3 length is 17 residues. With V trimmed by 0 bases and J by 5 bases, 8 bases remained unmatched.

This rearrangement joins TRBV9 to TRBJ1-4; 8 bases align to TRBD1. V gave up 3 bases and J gave up 10 bases; unmatched junction bases: 8. The length of the CDR3 is 14 residues. Germline-derived CDR1 and CDR2 are SGDLS and YYNGEE. In DNA, the CDR3 is TGTGCCAGCAGCGGGGGACAGGTCCAAGGAAAACTGTTTTTT. Its translation: CASSGGQVQGKLFF.

The V and J genes are TRBV19 and TRBJ1-1; a weak D match, TRBD1 (6 bases). V lost 5 bases to trimming and J lost 4 bases, with 14 bases between them. The CDR3 consists of 14 residues. Germline CDR1 is LNHDA and CDR2 is SQIVND (reference sequence). The chain's CDR3 is CASSLGASSTEAFF. DNA for the CDR3: TGTGCCAGTAGTTTGGGGGCATCAAGCACTGAAGCTTTCTTT.

V and J are TRBV5-4 and TRBJ1-2; a possible D gene is TRBD1 (5 bases). The germline CDR1 and CDR2 sequences are SGHNT and YYREEE (reference sequence). The CDR3 has 17 amino acids. Trimming took off 3 bases at V and 5 bases at J, with 23 bases between the two ends. CDR3 in amino acids: CASSSVGVPSQHYGYTF. For the CDR3, the DNA is TGTGCCAGCAGCTCTGTAGGGGTCCCATCCCAACATTATGGCTACACCTTC.

The J gene is TRBJ1-6, the V gene TRBV27; tentatively, D is TRBD1 (5 bases). The V end lost 3 bases, the J end lost 8 bases, and 17 bases lay between the germline ends. CDR1 is MNHEY and CDR2 is SMNVEV in the germline V gene (reference sequence). This CDR3 is built from 16 residues. In DNA, the CDR3 is TGTGCCAGCAGTTTTTCGGGACGGAGGGGCGATTCACCCCTCCACTTT. Protein: CASSFSGRRGDSPLHF.

A note on this clone: Other DNA sequences in this sample translate to the same CDR3. Here the CDR3 reads CASSEGGGYGYTF. CDR3 nucleotides: TGTGCCAGCAGTGAAGGCGGAGGCTATGGCTACACCTTC. This chain connects TRBV2 to TRBJ1-2; the D is unclear. Per the germline V gene, CDR1 is SNHLY and CDR2 is FYNNEI. CDR3 length equals 13 residues. The ends were cut back, 1 base at V and 4 bases at J, with 7 bases in the middle.

The chain couples TRBV9 to TRBJ2-6; D is uncertain. V gave up 3 bases and J gave up 0 bases, with 7 bases separating them. The CDR3 covers 15 residues. Per the germline V gene, CDR1 is SGDLS and CDR2 is YYNGEE. The CDR3 loop reads CASSDGDSGANVLTF. The CDR3 region has the DNA TGTGCCAGCAGCGACGGAGACTCTGGGGCCAACGTCCTGACTTTC.